These T cell receptor beta chains were read from a single sample in a study of T cells after yellow fever vaccination. TCRdb re-called the 5' RACE reads through MiXCR, storing one row per CDR3 protein. The sample lists some 150,000 distinct CDR3 sequences, approximately 10% occurring once. The sequencing used CD8+ T cells sorted from PBMCs, collected 15 days after the yellow fever booster vaccination. The receptor source for this set is a man between 18 and 29 years old who received the YFV17D yellow fever vaccine. The CDR3 runs from the conserved cysteine through the conserved F or W. D genes are given only for firm matches. The listing skips clone size in some rows; elsewhere it reads once, few, many or a size class.

DNA: TGTGCCAGCAGTTTTGTGGGGAACAATGAGCAGTTCTTC
CDR3: CASSFVGNNEQFF
V: TRBV27
size: few
J: TRBJ2-1
D: -

DNA: TGCGCCAGCAGCCCCTTTGGGGGAGGGTACGAGCAGTACTTC
CDR3: CASSPFGGGYEQYF
V: TRBV4-1
size: many
J: TRBJ2-7
D: TRBD2

DNA: TGTGCCAGCAGCTCTCCCGGGACAGGGGGGGTTGAAAAACTGTTTTTT
CDR3: CASSSPGTGGVEKLFF
V: TRBV5-5
size: -
J: TRBJ1-4
D: TRBD1

DNA: TGCGCCAGCAGCCGTTCCGACAGCTCTGGAAACACCATATATTTT
CDR3: CASSRSDSSGNTIYF
V: TRBV4-1
size: few
J: TRBJ1-3
D: -

DNA: TGTGCCAGCAGCTTAGGCGTCATTAGCACAGATACGCAGTATTTT
CDR3: CASSLGVISTDTQYF
V: TRBV11-2
size: -
J: TRBJ2-3
D: -

DNA: TGCGCCAGCAGCTTGTCGTCCTTTAGCGGGGGGGCCTACAATGAGCAGTTCTTC
CDR3: CASSLSSFSGGAYNEQFF
V: TRBV5-1
size: few
J: TRBJ2-1
D: TRBD2

DNA: TGTGCCAGCAGTTCCCCCGACAGGCCGACCTACAATGAGCAGTTCTTC
CDR3: CASSSPDRPTYNEQFF
V: TRBV6-2/TRBV6-3
size: few
J: TRBJ2-1
D: -

DNA: TGTGCCACCATGACGACGTGGGGGGCCTACAATGAGCAGTTCTTC
CDR3: CATMTTWGAYNEQFF
V: TRBV27
size: few
J: TRBJ2-1
D: -

DNA: TGTGCCAGCAGCGGCATTTTGGGGACAGGGGGAGGCTTT
CDR3: CASSGILGTGGGF
V: TRBV7-2
size: few
J: TRBJ1-1
D: TRBD1

DNA: TGTGCCAGCAGTGCCGTACTAGCGGGGGATAGCACCGGGGAGCTGTTTTTT
CDR3: CASSAVLAGDSTGELFF
V: TRBV25-1
size: many
J: TRBJ2-2
D: TRBD2

DNA: TGTGCCAGCAGCTCTCCTGGGTCGGGGGAGCAGTACTTC
CDR3: CASSSPGSGEQYF
V: TRBV7-9
size: -
J: TRBJ2-7
D: -

DNA: TGTGCCAGCAGCCGAGGACAGATCAATCAGCCCCAGCATTTT
CDR3: CASSRGQINQPQHF
V: TRBV7-2
size: few
J: TRBJ1-5
D: -

DNA: TGCGCCAGCAGCCCCCGGGAAAGCGGGGGTGGGGATGAGCAGTTCTTC
CDR3: CASSPRESGGGDEQFF
V: TRBV4-1
size: many
J: TRBJ2-1
D: TRBD2

DNA: TGTGCCAGCAGCTCTATAACTGGCCGCTCCTACAATGAGCAGTTCTTC
CDR3: CASSSITGRSYNEQFF
V: TRBV12-3/TRBV12-4
size: -
J: TRBJ2-1
D: -

DNA: TGTGCCAGCAGCGTAGCGGGCGGGGGGGCGAAAGAGACCCAGTACTTC
CDR3: CASSVAGGGAKETQYF
V: TRBV9
size: few
J: TRBJ2-5
D: TRBD2

DNA: TGTGCCAGCAGCCAAGATGAATGGACGGACGACAATGAGCAGTTCTTC
CDR3: CASSQDEWTDDNEQFF
V: TRBV3-1
size: -
J: TRBJ2-1
D: -

DNA: TGTGCCAGTAGTACACTAGCGGGCTTGGTGGAGACCCAGTACTTC
CDR3: CASSTLAGLVETQYF
V: TRBV19
size: -
J: TRBJ2-5
D: TRBD2

DNA: TGTGCCAGCAGCTTGGGGCCGGGACCGTGGACCGGGGAGCTGTTTTTT
CDR3: CASSLGPGPWTGELFF
V: TRBV7-7
size: -
J: TRBJ2-2
D: -

DNA: TGTGCCAGCAGCCCGGACAGGGGGCTCTACAATGAGCAGTTCTTC
CDR3: CASSPDRGLYNEQFF
V: TRBV11-2
size: -
J: TRBJ2-1
D: TRBD1

DNA: TGTGCCAGCAGCGTAGCGGCCCCCCTGGGGGCCGGGGAGCTGTTTTTT
CDR3: CASSVAAPLGAGELFF
V: TRBV9
size: few
J: TRBJ2-2
D: -

DNA: TGTGCCAGCAGCTTATATCCGGGAGATACGCAGTATTTT
CDR3: CASSLYPGDTQYF
V: TRBV7-2
size: few
J: TRBJ2-3
D: -

DNA: TGTGCCAGCAGTGAAAGAAGAGGGGGCGCAAGCGTCGGCGGCTACACCTTC
CDR3: CASSERRGGASVGGYTF
V: TRBV6-1
size: many
J: TRBJ1-2
D: TRBD1

DNA: TGCGCCAGCAGCCCCAGGTCAGTATTGACTGAAGCTTTCTTT
CDR3: CASSPRSVLTEAFF
V: TRBV4-1
size: -
J: TRBJ1-1
D: -

DNA: TGCGCCAGCAGCCAAGGTGGCGGGGGGGCTGGAGAGACCCAGTACTTC
CDR3: CASSQGGGGAGETQYF
V: TRBV4-1
size: -
J: TRBJ2-5
D: TRBD2

DNA: TGTGCCAGCAGCTTGCTCAGCGGGGGGCATGTGATACAAGAGACCCAGTACTTC
CDR3: CASSLLSGGHVIQETQYF
V: TRBV7-2
size: many
J: TRBJ2-5
D: TRBD2

DNA: TGTGCCAGCAGTCCGAGGGTGGGGACTCCTGGAAACACCATATATTTT
CDR3: CASSPRVGTPGNTIYF
V: TRBV6-6
size: few
J: TRBJ1-3
D: -

DNA: TGTGCCAGCAGCTTAGATATGTTGCGGCCAGATACGCAGTATTTT
CDR3: CASSLDMLRPDTQYF
V: TRBV7-6
size: few
J: TRBJ2-3
D: -

DNA: TGTGCCAGCAGCACTTGGACAGGGGATTGGGGGCAGTTCTTC
CDR3: CASSTWTGDWGQFF
V: TRBV5-6
size: -
J: TRBJ2-1
D: TRBD1

DNA: TGTGCCAGCAGCCAGACAAAAGGACAGGGAACCGAAGAGACCCAGTACTTC
CDR3: CASSQTKGQGTEETQYF
V: TRBV14
size: -
J: TRBJ2-5
D: TRBD1

DNA: TGTGCCAGCAGCCAAGCTCCGGCGGGGACTAGCGAAGATACGCAGTATTTT
CDR3: CASSQAPAGTSEDTQYF
V: TRBV4-2
size: few
J: TRBJ2-3
D: TRBD2

DNA: TGTGCCAGCAGCTTAGCAGGACACTCAAACTATGGCTACACCTTC
CDR3: CASSLAGHSNYGYTF
V: TRBV7-9
size: few
J: TRBJ1-2
D: -

DNA: TGCAGCGTTGTGCAGGGAACGTATGGCTACACCTTC
CDR3: CSVVQGTYGYTF
V: TRBV29-1
size: many
J: TRBJ1-2
D: -

DNA: TGCAGTGCTATTCTCGACTATGGCTACACCTTC
CDR3: CSAILDYGYTF
V: TRBV20-1
size: few
J: TRBJ1-2
D: -

DNA: TGTGCCAGCAGCGATCCTGAGGGGGATGGGAACACTGAAGCTTTCTTT
CDR3: CASSDPEGDGNTEAFF
V: TRBV6-2/TRBV6-3
size: few
J: TRBJ1-1
D: -

DNA: TGTGCCAGCAGCCCCCGGGGGGGAGGCTCTCAGCCCCAGCATTTT
CDR3: CASSPRGGGSQPQHF
V: TRBV7-9
size: few
J: TRBJ1-5
D: -

DNA: TGCGCCAGCAGCTTATCTAGCGGGGGTGGCCCCGATACGCAGTATTTT
CDR3: CASSLSSGGGPDTQYF
V: TRBV5-1
size: -
J: TRBJ2-3
D: TRBD2

DNA: TGTGCCAGCAGTCCCTCCCAGGTCTATGGCTACACCTTC
CDR3: CASSPSQVYGYTF
V: TRBV6-5
size: -
J: TRBJ1-2
D: -

DNA: TGTGCCAGCAGTTACCAGGGGGTGAGACAGCCCCAGCATTTT
CDR3: CASSYQGVRQPQHF
V: TRBV6-6
size: -
J: TRBJ1-5
D: TRBD1

DNA: TGTGCCACCAGTGCCAGGGGGGGGGCCCACCCCAATGAGCAGTTCTTC
CDR3: CATSARGGAHPNEQFF
V: TRBV24-1
size: few
J: TRBJ2-1
D: -

DNA: TGTGCCAGCAGTTTGCGGGTAGGGGGTAATGAAAAACTGTTTTTT
CDR3: CASSLRVGGNEKLFF
V: TRBV27
size: -
J: TRBJ1-4
D: -

DNA: TGCGCCAGCAGCCCAAACGAGGGGTCGGGTAATGAAAAACTGTTTTTT
CDR3: CASSPNEGSGNEKLFF
V: TRBV4-3
size: many
J: TRBJ1-4
D: -

DNA: TGTGCCATCAGAGCCTCGGGACAGAGCACAGATACGCAGTATTTT
CDR3: CAIRASGQSTDTQYF
V: TRBV10-3
size: -
J: TRBJ2-3
D: TRBD1

DNA: TGCAGCGTGGTGGACAGGAACACTGAAGCTTTCTTT
CDR3: CSVVDRNTEAFF
V: TRBV29-1
size: -
J: TRBJ1-1
D: -

DNA: TGCAGCGTCACACTAGCAGGCTACGAGCAGTACTTC
CDR3: CSVTLAGYEQYF
V: TRBV29-1
size: few
J: TRBJ2-7
D: -

DNA: TGCGCCAGCAACCAATTCGGACAGGGTCCCGGGGAGCTGTTTTTT
CDR3: CASNQFGQGPGELFF
V: TRBV4-3
size: few
J: TRBJ2-2
D: TRBD1

DNA: TGTGCCAGCAGCCTAATGATAGCGGGGGGTACCACCGGGGAGCTGTTTTTT
CDR3: CASSLMIAGGTTGELFF
V: TRBV7-2
size: few
J: TRBJ2-2
D: TRBD2

DNA: TGCGCCAGCAGTGAGTTACCTAGCGGGGGTCTGACAGATACGCAGTATTTT
CDR3: CASSELPSGGLTDTQYF
V: TRBV10-1
size: -
J: TRBJ2-3
D: TRBD2

DNA: TGTGCCAGCAGTCTCTTCTTTTACACTGAAGCTTTCTTT
CDR3: CASSLFFYTEAFF
V: TRBV27
size: few
J: TRBJ1-1
D: -

DNA: TGCGCCAGCAGCTCGATGGGGGGGATTGAAGCTTTCTTT
CDR3: CASSSMGGIEAFF
V: TRBV5-1
size: few
J: TRBJ1-1
D: -